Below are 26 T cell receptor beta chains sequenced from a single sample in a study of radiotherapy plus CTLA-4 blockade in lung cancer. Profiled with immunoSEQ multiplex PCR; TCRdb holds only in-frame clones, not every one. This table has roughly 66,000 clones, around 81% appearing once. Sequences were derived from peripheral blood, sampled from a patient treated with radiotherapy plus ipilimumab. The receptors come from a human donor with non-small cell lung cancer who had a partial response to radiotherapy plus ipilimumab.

CDR3 DNA sequence: TGCGCCAGCAGTTATTACAGGGGAGGCGAGCAGTACTTC. Residues: CASSYYRGGEQYF. The V gene is TRBV5-1, the J gene TRBJ2-7, with a weak D call TRBD1 (7 bases). Trimming shortened V by 5 bases and J by 6 bases, and 15 bases separated the two germline ends. CDR3 size: 13 residues. Germline CDR1 and CDR2: SGHRS and YFSETQ.

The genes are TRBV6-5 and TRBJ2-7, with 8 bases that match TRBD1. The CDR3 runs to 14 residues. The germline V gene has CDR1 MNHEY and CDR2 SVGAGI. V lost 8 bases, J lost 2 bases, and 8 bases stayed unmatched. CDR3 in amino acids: CASGRTGTTYEQYF. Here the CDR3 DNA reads TGTGCCAGCGGCCGGACAGGGACGACCTACGAGCAGTACTTC.

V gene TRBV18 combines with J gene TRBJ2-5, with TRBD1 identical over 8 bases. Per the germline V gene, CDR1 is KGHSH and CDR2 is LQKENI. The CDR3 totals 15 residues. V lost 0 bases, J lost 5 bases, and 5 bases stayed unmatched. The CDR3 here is CASSPPTGGRETQYF. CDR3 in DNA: TGTGCCAGCTCACCACCCACAGGGGGGAGGGAGACCCAGTACTTC.

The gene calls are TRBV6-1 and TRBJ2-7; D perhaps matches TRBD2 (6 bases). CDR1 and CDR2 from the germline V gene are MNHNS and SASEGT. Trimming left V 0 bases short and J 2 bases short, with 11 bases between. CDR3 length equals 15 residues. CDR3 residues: CASSEAPGVPYEQYF. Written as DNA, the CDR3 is TGTGCCAGCAGTGAAGCCCCGGGGGTCCCCTACGAGCAGTACTTC.

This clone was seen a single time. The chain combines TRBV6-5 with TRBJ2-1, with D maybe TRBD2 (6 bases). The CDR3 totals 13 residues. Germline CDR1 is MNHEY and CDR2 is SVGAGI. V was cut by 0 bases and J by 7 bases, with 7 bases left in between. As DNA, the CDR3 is TGTGCCAGCAGTTACTCCGGGACTAATGAGCAGTTCTTC. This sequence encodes CASSYSGTNEQFF.

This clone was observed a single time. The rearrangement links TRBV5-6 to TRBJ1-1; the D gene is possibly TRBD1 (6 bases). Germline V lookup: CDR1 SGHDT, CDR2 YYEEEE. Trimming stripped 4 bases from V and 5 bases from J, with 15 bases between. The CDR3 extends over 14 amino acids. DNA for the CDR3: TGTGCCAGCAGCGCAGGGGACCCGGGGACTGAAGCTTTCTTT. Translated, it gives CASSAGDPGTEAFF.

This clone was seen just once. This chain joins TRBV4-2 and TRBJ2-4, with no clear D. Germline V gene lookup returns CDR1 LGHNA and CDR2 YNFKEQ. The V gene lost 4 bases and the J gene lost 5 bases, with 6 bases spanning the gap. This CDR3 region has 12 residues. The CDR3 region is CASSPRENIQYF. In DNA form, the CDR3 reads TGTGCCAGCAGCCCCCGGGAAAACATTCAGTACTTC.

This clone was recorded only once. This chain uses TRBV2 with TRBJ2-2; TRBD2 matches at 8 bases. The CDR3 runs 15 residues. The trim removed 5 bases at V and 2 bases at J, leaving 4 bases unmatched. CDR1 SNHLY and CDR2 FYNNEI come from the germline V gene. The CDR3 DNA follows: TGTGCCAGCAGTTCCCTAGCGGGCAACACCGGGGAGCTGTTTTTT. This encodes CASSSLAGNTGELFF.

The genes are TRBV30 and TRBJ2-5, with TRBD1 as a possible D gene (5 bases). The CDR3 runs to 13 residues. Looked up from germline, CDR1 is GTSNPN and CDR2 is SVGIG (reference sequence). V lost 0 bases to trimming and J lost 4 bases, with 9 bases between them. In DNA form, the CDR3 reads TGTGCCTGGAGTGTTGGGGCTTCAGAGACCCAGTACTTC. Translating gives CAWSVGASETQYF.

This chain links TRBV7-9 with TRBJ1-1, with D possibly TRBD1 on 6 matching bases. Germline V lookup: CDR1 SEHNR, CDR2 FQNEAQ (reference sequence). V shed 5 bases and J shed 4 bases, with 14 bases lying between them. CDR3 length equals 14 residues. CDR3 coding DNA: TGTGCCAGCAGCCAAAATACAGGGACCACTGAAGCTTTCTTT. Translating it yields CASSQNTGTTEAFF.

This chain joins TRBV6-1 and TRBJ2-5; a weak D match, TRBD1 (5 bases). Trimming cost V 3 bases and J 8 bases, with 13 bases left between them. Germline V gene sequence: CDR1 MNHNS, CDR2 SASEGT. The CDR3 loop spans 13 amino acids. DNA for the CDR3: TGTGCCAGCAGTGACATGCGAGGACACACCCAGTACTTC. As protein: CASSDMRGHTQYF.

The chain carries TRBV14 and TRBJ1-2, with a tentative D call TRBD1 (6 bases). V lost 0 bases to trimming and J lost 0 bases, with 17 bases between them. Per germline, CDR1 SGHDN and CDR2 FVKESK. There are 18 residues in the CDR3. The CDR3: CASSQDLFRGGANYGYTF. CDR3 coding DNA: TGTGCCAGCAGCCAAGACCTTTTTCGAGGGGGGGCTAACTATGGCTACACCTTC.

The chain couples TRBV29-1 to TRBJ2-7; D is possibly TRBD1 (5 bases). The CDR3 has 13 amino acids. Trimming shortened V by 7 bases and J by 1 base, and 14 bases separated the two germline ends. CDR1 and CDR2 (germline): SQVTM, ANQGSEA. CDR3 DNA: TGCAGCGCTCTAAGGCAGGGATCCTACGAGCAGTACTTC. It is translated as CSALRQGSYEQYF.

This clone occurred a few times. In nucleotides, the CDR3 is TGCGCCAGCAGCTTGGAACAGGGGGTCAATGGCTACACCTTC. Translating it yields CASSLEQGVNGYTF. The V and J genes are TRBV5-1 and TRBJ1-2; 8 positions agree with TRBD1. This CDR3 is 14 amino acids long. The ends lost 0 bases at V and 6 bases at J; junction bases unmatched: 4. Germline loops: CDR1 SGHRS, CDR2 YFSETQ.

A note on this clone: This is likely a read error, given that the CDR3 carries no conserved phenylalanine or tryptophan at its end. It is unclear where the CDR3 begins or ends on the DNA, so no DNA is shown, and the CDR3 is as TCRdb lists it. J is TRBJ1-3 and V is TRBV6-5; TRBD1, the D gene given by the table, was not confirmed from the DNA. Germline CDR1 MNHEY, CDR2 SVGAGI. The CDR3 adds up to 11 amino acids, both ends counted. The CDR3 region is CASSYRDRTDL.

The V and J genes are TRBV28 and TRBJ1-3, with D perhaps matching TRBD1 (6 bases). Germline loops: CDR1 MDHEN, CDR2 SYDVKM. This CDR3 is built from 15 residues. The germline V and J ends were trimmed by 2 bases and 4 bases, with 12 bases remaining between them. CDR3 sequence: CASSLIPGVGNTIYF. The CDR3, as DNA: TGTGCCAGCAGTTTAATACCAGGGGTAGGAAACACCATATATTTT.

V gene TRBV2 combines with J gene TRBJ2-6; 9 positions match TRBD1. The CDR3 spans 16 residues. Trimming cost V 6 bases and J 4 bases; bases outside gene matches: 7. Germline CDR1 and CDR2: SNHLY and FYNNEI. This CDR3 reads CASRAGTGNGANVLTF. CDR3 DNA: TGTGCCAGCAGAGCCGGGACAGGGAACGGGGCCAACGTCCTGACTTTC.

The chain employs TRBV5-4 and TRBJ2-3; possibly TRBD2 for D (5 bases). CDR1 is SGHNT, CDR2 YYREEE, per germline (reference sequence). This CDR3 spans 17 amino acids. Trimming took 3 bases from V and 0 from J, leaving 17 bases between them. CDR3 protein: CASSSKSGSPSTDTQYF. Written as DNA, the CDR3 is TGTGCCAGCAGCTCAAAAAGTGGGAGCCCTAGCACAGATACGCAGTATTTT.

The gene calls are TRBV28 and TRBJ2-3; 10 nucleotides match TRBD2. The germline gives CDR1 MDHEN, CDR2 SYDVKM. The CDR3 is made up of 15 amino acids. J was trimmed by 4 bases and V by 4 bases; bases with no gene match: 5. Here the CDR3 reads CASSSPGLASDTQYF. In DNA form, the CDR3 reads TGTGCCAGCAGTTCTCCGGGACTAGCGTCAGATACGCAGTATTTT.

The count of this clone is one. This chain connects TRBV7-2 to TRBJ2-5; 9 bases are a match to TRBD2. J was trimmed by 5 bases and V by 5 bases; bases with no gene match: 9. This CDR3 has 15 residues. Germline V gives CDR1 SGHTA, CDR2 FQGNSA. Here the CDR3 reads CASSPHGTSRETQYF. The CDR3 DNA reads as TGTGCCAGCAGCCCCCATGGGACTAGCCGGGAGACCCAGTACTTC.

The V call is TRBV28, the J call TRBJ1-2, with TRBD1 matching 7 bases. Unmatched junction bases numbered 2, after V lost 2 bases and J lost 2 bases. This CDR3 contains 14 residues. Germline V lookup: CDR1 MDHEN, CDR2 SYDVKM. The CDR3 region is CASSLAGGNYGYTF. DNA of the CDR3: TGTGCCAGCAGTTTAGCAGGGGGAAACTATGGCTACACCTTC.

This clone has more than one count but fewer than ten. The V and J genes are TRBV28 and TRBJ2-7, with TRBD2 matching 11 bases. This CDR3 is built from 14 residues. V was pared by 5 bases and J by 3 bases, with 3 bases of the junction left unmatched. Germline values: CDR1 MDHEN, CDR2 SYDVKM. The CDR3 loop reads CASSISGRDYEQYF. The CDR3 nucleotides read TGTGCCAGCAGTATTAGCGGGAGGGACTACGAGCAGTACTTC.

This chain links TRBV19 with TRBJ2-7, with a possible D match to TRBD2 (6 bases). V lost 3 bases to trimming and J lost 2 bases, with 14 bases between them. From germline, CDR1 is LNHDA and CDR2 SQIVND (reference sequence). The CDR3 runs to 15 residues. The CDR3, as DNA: TGTGCCAGTAGTATCCAAGACGGGGGAGCCTACGAGCAGTACTTC. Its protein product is CASSIQDGGAYEQYF.

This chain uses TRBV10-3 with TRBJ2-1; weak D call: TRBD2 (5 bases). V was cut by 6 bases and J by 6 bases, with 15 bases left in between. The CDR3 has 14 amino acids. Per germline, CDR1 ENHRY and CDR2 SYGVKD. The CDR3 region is CAISQSRTANEQFF. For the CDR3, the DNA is TGTGCCATCAGCCAATCCCGGACTGCCAATGAGCAGTTCTTC.

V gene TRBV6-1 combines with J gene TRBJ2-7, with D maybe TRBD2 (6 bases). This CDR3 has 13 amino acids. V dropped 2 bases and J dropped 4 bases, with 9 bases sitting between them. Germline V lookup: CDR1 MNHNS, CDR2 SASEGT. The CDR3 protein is CASSETSRYEQYF. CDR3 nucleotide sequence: TGTGCCAGCAGTGAAACTAGCAGATACGAGCAGTACTTC.

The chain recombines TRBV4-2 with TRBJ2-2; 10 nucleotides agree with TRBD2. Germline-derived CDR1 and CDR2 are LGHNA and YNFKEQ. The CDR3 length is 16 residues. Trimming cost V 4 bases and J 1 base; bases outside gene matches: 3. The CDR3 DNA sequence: TGTGCCAGCAGCCCACGGACTAGCGGGAACACCGGGGAGCTGTTTTTT. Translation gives CASSPRTSGNTGELFF.